This TCR beta chain was identified in a study of cytomegalovirus exposure and HLA in healthy donors. Findings of the study overall: Per a later analysis, roughly 17,000 TCR beta sequences showed association with HLA alleles at 0.05 false discovery rate.

This clone is a singleton in its sample. Antigen specificity is unknown. This CDR3 has 17 amino acids. The V end was cut by 2 bases, the J end by 5 bases, with 17 bases between. CDR1 and CDR2 from the germline V gene are SGHRS and YFSETQ. The PCR employed 60 Vbeta primers together with 13 Jbeta primers. Libraries were prepared by immunoSEQ multiplex PCR; TCRdb keeps only in-frame clonotypes and omits some of them. The sample consists of some 150,000 clones, around 80% of them appearing once. The chain uses TRBV5-1 and TRBJ1-6; D uncertain. Sequencing was done on a sample of PBMCs. The receptor was isolated from a man between 40 and 49 years old in good health and CMV-seropositive. The CDR3 nucleotides read TGCGCCAGCAGCTTAGGTGTGAGGGAACCCAATAATTCACCCCTCCACTTT. Its protein is CASSLGVREPNNSPLHF.